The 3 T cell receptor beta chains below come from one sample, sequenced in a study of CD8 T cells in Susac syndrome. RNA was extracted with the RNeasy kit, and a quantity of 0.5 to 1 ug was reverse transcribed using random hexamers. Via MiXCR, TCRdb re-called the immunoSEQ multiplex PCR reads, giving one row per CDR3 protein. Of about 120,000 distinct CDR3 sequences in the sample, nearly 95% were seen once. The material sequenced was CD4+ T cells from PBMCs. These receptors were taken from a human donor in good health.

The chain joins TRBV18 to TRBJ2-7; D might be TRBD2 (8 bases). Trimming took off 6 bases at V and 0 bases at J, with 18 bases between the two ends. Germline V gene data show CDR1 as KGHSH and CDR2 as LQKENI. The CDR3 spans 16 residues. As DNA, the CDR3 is TGTGCCAGCTCTAGGGGGCTAGCGGGTTACTCCTACGAGCAGTACTTC. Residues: CASSRGLAGYSYEQYF.

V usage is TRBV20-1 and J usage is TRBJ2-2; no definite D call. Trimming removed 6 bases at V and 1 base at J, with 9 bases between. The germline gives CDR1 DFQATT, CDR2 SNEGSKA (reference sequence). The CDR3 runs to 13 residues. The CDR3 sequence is CSAPDMNTGELFF. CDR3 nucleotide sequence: TGCAGTGCCCCAGACATGAACACCGGGGAGCTGTTTTTT.

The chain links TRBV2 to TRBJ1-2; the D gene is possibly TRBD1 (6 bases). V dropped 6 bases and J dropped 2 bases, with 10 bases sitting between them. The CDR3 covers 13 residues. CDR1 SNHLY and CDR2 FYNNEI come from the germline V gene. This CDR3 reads CASRGHPNYGYTF. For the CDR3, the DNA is TGTGCCAGCAGGGGACACCCGAACTATGGCTACACCTTC.